These 16 T cell receptor beta chains came from one sample sequenced in a study of T cell changes during pregnancy in multiple sclerosis. Sequencing was performed with immunoSEQ multiplex PCR; in TCRdb, only in-frame clones are kept and a portion is missing. Here the sample spans around 40,000 clones, approximately 89% being singletons. The material was CD4+ T cells from peripheral blood mononuclear cells, obtained in the first trimester of pregnancy. These receptors all come from a female donor with multiple sclerosis, enrolled in a pregnancy study.

V gene TRBV19 combines with J gene TRBJ2-7; the match to TRBD1 covers 7 bases. Germline lookup yields CDR1 LNHDA and CDR2 SQIVND (reference sequence). The junction had 10 bases not matched to a gene; V was cut back by 6 bases and J by 2 bases. The CDR3 has 15 residues. This chain's CDR3 is CASSRSGTATYEQYF. The CDR3 DNA reads TGTGCCAGTAGCCGATCTGGGACAGCCACCTACGAGCAGTACTTC.

This clone turned up a few times. The chain employs TRBV2 and TRBJ1-1, with a possible D match to TRBD1 (5 bases). The CDR3 is 14 residues long. CDR1 is SNHLY, CDR2 FYNNEI, per germline. V lost 7 bases and J 3 bases, leaving 15 bases between the germline ends. The CDR3 loop reads CASTSQGFHTEAFF. Written as DNA, the CDR3 is TGTGCCAGCACTTCCCAGGGATTCCACACTGAAGCTTTCTTT.

V and J are TRBV7-8 and TRBJ1-5; no firm D call. V was pared by 0 bases and J by 3 bases, with 9 bases between. This CDR3 is built from 15 residues. Per the germline V gene, CDR1 is SGHVS and CDR2 is FQNEAQ. The CDR3 DNA reads as TGTGCCAGCAGCTTAGCTAGCGGGGACAATCAGCCCCAGCATTTT. This translates into CASSLASGDNQPQHF.

The chain uses TRBV6-5 and TRBJ2-4; D is undetermined. V lost 4 bases, J lost 0 bases, and 10 bases lay in between. Germline lookup yields CDR1 MNHEY and CDR2 SVGAGI. This CDR3 is 15 amino acids long. CDR3 nucleotides: TGTGCCAGCAGTTTAACGGAGACAGCCAAAAACATTCAGTACTTC. It translates to CASSLTETAKNIQYF.

V is TRBV4-2 and J is TRBJ1-2; 8 bases match TRBD1. Germline-derived CDR1 and CDR2 are LGHNA and YNFKEQ. The CDR3 spans 15 residues. The junction had 12 bases not matched to a gene; V was cut back by 5 bases and J by 7 bases. The CDR3 bases are TGTGCCAGCAGCTCCCGGGACAGGAGTCACGGTGGCTACACCTTC. Protein sequence: CASSSRDRSHGGYTF.

As for this clone: One junction end disagrees with the germline gene, perhaps due to a read error. CDR3 in amino acids: CASSLVEGAVLTHF. As DNA, the CDR3 is TGTGCCAGCAGCTTAGTGGAGGGGGCGGTCCTTACGCACTTC. The rearrangement uses TRBV11-2 and TRBJ2-7; tentative D call: TRBD1 (7 bases). The germline gives CDR1 SGHAT, CDR2 FQNNGV. The CDR3 contains 14 residues.

In DNA, the CDR3 is TGTGCCAGCAGCCGGAGACTAGCGGGAGAGACCCAGTACTTC. Its translation is CASSRRLAGETQYF. The genes are TRBV4-2 and TRBJ2-5; 10 bases map to TRBD2. Germline CDR1 reads LGHNA; CDR2 reads YNFKEQ. This CDR3 spans 14 amino acids. Trimming at V came to 4 bases and at J to 4 bases, leaving 3 bases not matched to a gene.

The chain carries TRBV27 and TRBJ2-3, with D possibly TRBD2 on 6 matching bases. V was cut by 3 bases and J by 10 bases, with 17 bases left in between. Looked up from germline, CDR1 is MNHEY and CDR2 is SMNVEV (reference sequence). The CDR3 runs to 14 residues. CDR3 residues: CASSFGVTSYAQYF. The CDR3 region has the DNA TGTGCCAGCAGTTTCGGGGTGACTAGTTATGCGCAGTATTTT.

The chain links TRBV7-9 to TRBJ2-7, with D possibly TRBD1 on 5 matching bases. The length of the CDR3 is 15 residues. V was trimmed by 5 bases and J by 2 bases, leaving 16 bases between them. Germline V lookup: CDR1 SEHNR, CDR2 FQNEAQ (reference sequence). CDR3 in DNA: TGTGCCAGCAGCGCCCCCGACAGCCCCCCCTACGAGCAGTACTTC. As protein: CASSAPDSPPYEQYF.

The chain employs TRBV5-1 and TRBJ2-5; 8 positions agree with TRBD2. The ends lost 3 bases at V and 5 bases at J; junction bases unmatched: 12. Looked up from germline, CDR1 is SGHRS and CDR2 is YFSETQ. The CDR3 is made up of 16 amino acids. CDR3 residues: CASSSISGKGSETQYF. The CDR3 DNA sequence: TGCGCCAGCAGCTCCATTAGCGGGAAGGGGTCGGAGACCCAGTACTTC. Full variable domain (missing parts from reference TRBV5-1 and TRBJ2-5): KAGVTQTPRYLIKTRGQQVTLSCSPISGHRSVSWYQQTPGQGLQFLFEYFSETQRNKGNFPGRFSGRQFSNSRSEMNVSTLELGDSALYLCASSSISGKGSETQYFGPGTRLLVL.

The chain uses TRBV5-1 and TRBJ2-2; TRBD2 agrees at 8 bases. The CDR3 has 16 residues. Germline CDR1 SGHRS, CDR2 YFSETQ. V lost 2 bases to trimming and J lost 3 bases; unmatched junction nucleotides: 6. Here the CDR3 DNA reads TGCGCCAGCAGCTTAAGCGGGAGTGTGGACACCGGGGAGCTGTTTTTT. Its translation is CASSLSGSVDTGELFF.

The V and J genes are TRBV18 and TRBJ1-1; D is ambiguous. Germline values: CDR1 KGHSH, CDR2 LQKENI. V was pared by 3 bases and J by 1 base, with 12 bases between. This CDR3 region has 15 residues. The CDR3 loop reads CASSPPRAENTEAFF. In nucleotides, the CDR3 is TGTGCCAGCTCACCCCCGCGGGCGGAGAACACTGAAGCTTTCTTT.

This clone is a singleton in its sample. The rearrangement uses TRBV9 and TRBJ2-3, with D perhaps matching TRBD2 (6 bases). CDR3 length: 15 amino acids. The germline gives CDR1 SGDLS, CDR2 YYNGEE. V lost 4 bases, J lost 0 bases, and 12 bases lay in between. Here the CDR3 DNA reads TGTGCCAGCAGCCCGCGGGGTTCGAGCACAGATACGCAGTATTTT. This codes for CASSPRGSSTDTQYF.

This chain connects TRBV6-5 to TRBJ2-7; 13 bases map to TRBD2. Germline V gives CDR1 MNHEY, CDR2 SVGAGI. V trimming: 2 bases; J trimming: 1 base; junction bases outside the gene matches: 2. This CDR3 has 16 amino acids. DNA for the CDR3: TGTGCCAGCAGTTACGGGACTAGCGGGATGTCCTACGAGCAGTACTTC. Translating it yields CASSYGTSGMSYEQYF.

The chain has TRBV28 and TRBJ2-5; perhaps TRBD2 as D (5 bases). This CDR3 has 15 amino acids. V shed 3 bases and J shed 2 bases, with 13 bases lying between them. Germline assignment: CDR1 MDHEN and CDR2 SYDVKM. As DNA, the CDR3 is TGTGCCAGCAGTTTGGTCTCGGGATCACAAGAGACCCAGTACTTC. Amino acids: CASSLVSGSQETQYF. Supplemented by reference TRBV28 and TRBJ2-5, the full variable domain reads DVKVTQSSRYLVKRTGEKVFLECVQDMDHENMFWYRQDPGLGLRLIYFSYDVKMKEKGDIPEGYSVSREKKERFSLILESASTNQTSMYLCASSLVSGSQETQYFGPGTRLLVL.

This clone was seen only once. The rearrangement uses TRBV25-1 and TRBJ1-2; tentative D call: TRBD1 (6 bases). The germline gives CDR1 MGHDK, CDR2 SYGVNS. Trimming removed 5 bases from V and 6 bases from J, with 13 bases in between. CDR3 length equals 13 residues. CDR3 sequence (DNA): TGTGCCAGCAGTCTCCACAGGGAGAATGGCTACACCTTC. It yields the protein CASSLHRENGYTF.